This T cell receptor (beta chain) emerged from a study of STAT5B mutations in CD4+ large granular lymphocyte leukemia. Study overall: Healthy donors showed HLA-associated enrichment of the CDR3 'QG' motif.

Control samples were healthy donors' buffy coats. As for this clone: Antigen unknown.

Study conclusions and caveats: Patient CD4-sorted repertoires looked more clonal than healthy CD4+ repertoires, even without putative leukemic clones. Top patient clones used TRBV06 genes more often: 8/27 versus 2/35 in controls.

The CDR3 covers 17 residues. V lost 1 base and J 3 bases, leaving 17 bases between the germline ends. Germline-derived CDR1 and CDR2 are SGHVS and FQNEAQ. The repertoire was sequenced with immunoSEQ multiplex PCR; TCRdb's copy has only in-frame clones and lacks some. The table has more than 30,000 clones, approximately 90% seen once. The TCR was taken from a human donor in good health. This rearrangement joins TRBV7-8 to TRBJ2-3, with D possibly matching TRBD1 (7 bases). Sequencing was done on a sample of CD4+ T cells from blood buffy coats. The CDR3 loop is CASSLEGAGGPTDTQYF. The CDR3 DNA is TGTGCCAGCAGCTTAGAAGGGGCAGGGGGGCCGACAGATACGCAGTATTTT.